This T cell receptor (beta chain) is from a study of regulatory T cells in long-lasting Graves disease (dated by TCRdb to the early 2020s). About the study as a whole: Antithyroid drugs had been taken for less than 3 months by newly diagnosed Graves' disease patients. Patients with persistent Graves' disease were compared with patients with newly diagnosed Graves' disease using TCR sequencing and RNA sequencing of peripheral blood. The study took place in China and was registered as a clinical trial. A total of 35 or so samples underwent TCR sequencing: about 13 from persistent and around 20 from newly diagnosed Graves' disease patients.

Via the germline V gene, CDR1 is SGDLS and CDR2 YYNGEE. From the cysteine through the phenylalanine, the CDR3 covers 12 amino acids. Only the CDR3 portion is preserved as DNA: 36 bases, with reading frame beginning at the first base. The V end loses 0 bases and the J end loses 8 bases, and a stretch of 3 bases separates them. The sample's time point label, in plain terms: newly diagnosed GD, antithyroid drugs for less than 3 months. For both TCR sequencing and RNA sequencing, RNA was extracted from PBMCs in TRIzol. The diagnosis of Graves' disease followed American Thyroid Association guidelines. Patients were recruited from an endocrinology department in Xi'an, China. Each patient gave 7.5 to 10 milliliters of peripheral blood, collected in an EDTA anticoagulant tube. Ficoll Paque Plus density gradient separation was used to isolate PBMCs, and no further T cell sorting was performed. An Agilent 2100 Bioanalyzer and agarose gel were used to check RNA quality, and a NanoDrop 2000 was used to measure RNA concentration.

This clonotype was counted ten times or more. It lacks a known antigen. No much larger clonotype is one base removed from it; base qualities were not supplied. Libraries were prepared through multiplex PCR. These reads were obtained on an Illumina HiSeq 4000. CDR3 regions were amplified by Arm-PCR with iRepertoire HTBI primers to construct TCR beta libraries. PCR products were gel purified before sequencing. Concerning the study's data processing: Across samples, around 58 TRBV and 15 or so TRBJ segments were identified and used for gene usage analysis of CDR3 amino acid clonotypes. COPE and FqMerger were used to merge filtered high-quality paired reads into contigs. Contigs were aligned with BLAST to IMGT TRBV, TRBD and TRBJ reference genes, and CDR3 was defined per IMGT. Highly expanded clones were defined as clonotypes with a frequency above 0.1%. Shannon entropy served as the measure of repertoire diversity, while the Gini coefficient captured V-J evenness. Clonotypes shared by more than one individual were considered public. TCRdb reanalyzed the raw reads on its own, using fastp at Q25 for trimming and MiXCR for clone calling, and kept in-frame beta chains. Rows with a matching CDR3 protein are joined into one entry that keeps the most common DNA and genes. The V and J calls follow TCRdb's processing rather than the paper's. Across this sample there are hundreds of thousands of distinct CDR3 sequences, with 16% seen only once. The biggest ten clones account for approximately 30% of the sample.

General conclusions and limits of the study: More public clonotypes were shared among persistent patients (roughly 2,900) than among newly diagnosed patients (966). Sequencing and analysis were limited to the TCR beta chain. The study examined only peripheral blood because the primary lesion, thyroid tissue, could not be accessed. Persistent Graves' disease patients showed lower TCR Shannon entropy and fewer highly expanded clones than newly diagnosed patients, suggesting clonal expansion. Preferential use of TRBV28, TRBJ1-2 and TRBJ2-5 was observed in persistent disease, whereas TRBV20-1 and TRBJ2-1 were favored in newly diagnosed disease. The authors noted that the small sample size was a limitation that may lower accuracy.

The sample was also linked to a second study, of T cells in Graves' hyperthyroidism and ophthalmopathy. The second study, in turn, reports: Stable Graves' hyperthyroidism was defined as no progression to ophthalmopathy during 18 months of follow-up. Hyperthyroidism patients were aged 18 to 65 years and newly diagnosed, with disease duration of less than 2 months. Patients with uncontrolled infections, other autoimmune diseases, pregnancy or lactation were excluded. Diagnoses were established on the basis of clinical symptoms, serum thyroxine and TRAb, thyroid ultrasound, and orbital computed tomography. The first round of RT-PCR for the TCR CDR3 was performed with the HTBI primer set and the Qiagen OneStep RT-PCR kit. Blood samples also contained most of the expanded thyroid clonotypes (frequency above 0.001), which suggests that blood repertoires may reflect thyroid immune responses. In cross-validation, a model built on a 13 V-J signature told ophthalmopathy apart from stable hyperthyroidism with about 90% sensitivity and around 83% specificity, and in testing the same model reached 80%/75%. In validation, the model predicted progression to ophthalmopathy a median of roughly six months before onset, with about 71% sensitivity and 72.22% specificity. A discovery cohort of about 96 patients, about 40 with Graves' ophthalmopathy and about 60 with stable Graves' hyperthyroidism, was used to find distinguishing TCR V-J signatures. Whether ophthalmopathy could be predicted prospectively was tested in an independent validation cohort made up of about 20 hyperthyroidism patients plus 17 patients who later progressed to ophthalmopathy. The 100 discovery patients were divided at random into training and test sets in a 7:3 ratio. In addition, the study compared T-cell repertoires in thyroid tissue and in blood from about six Graves' hyperthyroidism patients. After blood sampling, hyperthyroidism patients were treated with methimazole at a starting dose of 30 mg daily, and ophthalmopathy patients were treated with high-dose intravenous methylprednisolone. Libraries were constructed in a second round of multiplex PCR, after which size selection and purification were performed. Sequencing of the libraries was done on an Illumina HiSeq2000 using paired-end 100 bp reads. SOAPnuke was used to process the raw data, removing reads that contained adapters or uncalled bases, had a mean Phred below 15, or lacked an exact match to the constant primer or identifier. High-quality paired reads were merged with COPE v1.2.5, and unique nucleotide sequences were defined as clonotypes. MiTCR v1.1 was used to align the clonotypes against IMGT TRBV, TRBD and TRBJ reference segments. The analysis included only V-J combinations with a frequency above 0.0001, which together covered roughly 99% of the repertoires. The TCS score was defined as F50 (clonal expansion) divided by E x V (chaos), with BLOSUM62-based TCRdist calculated between CDR3 peptides within each V-J. Welch's t-statistics and random forest reduced 500 to 550 V-J features to 10 to 15, which were used in a naive Bayes classifier (R e1071). Sample size was not statistically predetermined, and investigators were not blinded to group allocation. According to the paper, TCR Vbeta CDR3 sequencing was carried out on more than 120 peripheral blood samples, which came from approximately 43 ophthalmopathy, around 74 hyperthyroidism and approximately 17 progressor patients.

The starting material was peripheral blood mononuclear cells (PBMCs), obtained at new diagnosis, from a patient treated with antithyroid drugs. The rearranged chain carries TRBV9 and TRBJ1-6; the D gene cannot be named for sure. This TCR was recovered from a man aged 40-49 years with Graves disease. Donor details come from another sample of the same person, matched by shared clones. The DNA sequence reads TGTGCCAGCAGCGTAGAGGATTCACCCCTCCACTTT. The encoded protein is CASSVEDSPLHF. With the portions outside the CDR3 filled from the reference TRBV9 and TRBJ1-6 genes, the complete variable region becomes DSGVTQTPKHLITATGQRVTLRCSPRSGDLSVYWYQQSLDQGLQFLIQYYNGEERAKGNILERFSAQQFPDLHSELNLSSLELGDSALYFCASSVEDSPLHFGNGTRLTVT.